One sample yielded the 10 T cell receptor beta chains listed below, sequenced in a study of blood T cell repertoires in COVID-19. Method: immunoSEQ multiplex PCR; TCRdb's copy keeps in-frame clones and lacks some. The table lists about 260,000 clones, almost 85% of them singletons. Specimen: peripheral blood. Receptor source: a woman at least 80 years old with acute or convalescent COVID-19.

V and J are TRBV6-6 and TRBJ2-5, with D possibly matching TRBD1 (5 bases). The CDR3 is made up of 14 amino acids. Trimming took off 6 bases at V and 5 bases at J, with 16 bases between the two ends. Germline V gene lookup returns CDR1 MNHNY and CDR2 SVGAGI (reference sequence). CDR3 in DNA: TGTGCCAGCAGGAAAGGGGTTGGGTTGGAGACCCAGTACTTC. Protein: CASRKGVGLETQYF.

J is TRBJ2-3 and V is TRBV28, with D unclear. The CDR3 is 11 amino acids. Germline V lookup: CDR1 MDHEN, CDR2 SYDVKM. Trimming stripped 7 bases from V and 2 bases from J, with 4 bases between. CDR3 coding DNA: TGTGCCAGCACTTACACAGATACGCAGTATTTT. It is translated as CASTYTDTQYF.

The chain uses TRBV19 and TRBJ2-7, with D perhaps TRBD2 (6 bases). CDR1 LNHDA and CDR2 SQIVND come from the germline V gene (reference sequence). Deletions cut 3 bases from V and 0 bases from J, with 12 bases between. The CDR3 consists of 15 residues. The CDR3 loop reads CASSMRRASSYEQYF. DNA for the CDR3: TGTGCCAGTAGTATGAGGAGGGCGAGCTCCTACGAGCAGTACTTC.

This CDR3 reads CATSRGDQRQGGYTF. For the CDR3, the DNA is TGTGCCACCAGCAGAGGGGACCAACGACAGGGCGGCTACACCTTC. This chain uses TRBV15 with TRBJ1-2; 7 positions match TRBD1. CDR3 size: 15 residues. The germline V gene has CDR1 LNHNV and CDR2 YYDKDF (reference sequence). V shed 1 base, J shed 8 bases, and the junction held 10 bases outside the gene matches.

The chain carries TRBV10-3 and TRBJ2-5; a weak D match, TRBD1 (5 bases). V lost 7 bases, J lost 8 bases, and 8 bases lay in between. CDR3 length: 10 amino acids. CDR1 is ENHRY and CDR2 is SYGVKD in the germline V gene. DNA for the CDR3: TGTGCCATCACACAGGCAACCCAGTACTTC. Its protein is CAITQATQYF.

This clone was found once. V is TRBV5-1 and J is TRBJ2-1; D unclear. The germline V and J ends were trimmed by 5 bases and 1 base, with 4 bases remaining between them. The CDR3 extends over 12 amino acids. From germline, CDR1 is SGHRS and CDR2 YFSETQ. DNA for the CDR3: TGCGCCAGCAGTCGGTCCTACAATGAGCAGTTCTTC. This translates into CASSRSYNEQFF.

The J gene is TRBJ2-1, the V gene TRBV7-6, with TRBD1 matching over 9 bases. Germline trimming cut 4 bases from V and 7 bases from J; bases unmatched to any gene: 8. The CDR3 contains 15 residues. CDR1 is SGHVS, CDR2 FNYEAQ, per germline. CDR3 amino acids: CASSSGTGFSNEQFF. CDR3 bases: TGTGCCAGCAGCTCCGGGACAGGGTTTAGTAATGAGCAGTTCTTC.

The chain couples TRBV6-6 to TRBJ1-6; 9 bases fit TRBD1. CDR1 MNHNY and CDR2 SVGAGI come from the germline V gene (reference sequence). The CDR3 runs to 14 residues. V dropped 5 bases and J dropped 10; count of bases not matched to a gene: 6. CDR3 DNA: TGTGCCAGCAGTAAGACAGGGGGGGACTCACCCCTCCACTTT. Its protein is CASSKTGGDSPLHF.

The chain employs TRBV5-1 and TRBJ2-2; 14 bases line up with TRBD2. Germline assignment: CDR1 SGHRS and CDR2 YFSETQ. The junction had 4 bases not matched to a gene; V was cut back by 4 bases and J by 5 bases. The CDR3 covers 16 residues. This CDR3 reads CASSPGLAGETGELFF. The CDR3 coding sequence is TGCGCCAGCAGCCCGGGACTAGCGGGAGAAACCGGGGAGCTGTTTTTT.

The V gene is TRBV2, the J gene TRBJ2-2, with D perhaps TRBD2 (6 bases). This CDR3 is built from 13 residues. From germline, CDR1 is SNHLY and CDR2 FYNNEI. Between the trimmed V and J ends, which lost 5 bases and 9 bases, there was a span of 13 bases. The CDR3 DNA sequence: TGTGCCAGCAGTAACGTCCGGGACTGGGAGCTGTTTTTT. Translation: CASSNVRDWELFF.